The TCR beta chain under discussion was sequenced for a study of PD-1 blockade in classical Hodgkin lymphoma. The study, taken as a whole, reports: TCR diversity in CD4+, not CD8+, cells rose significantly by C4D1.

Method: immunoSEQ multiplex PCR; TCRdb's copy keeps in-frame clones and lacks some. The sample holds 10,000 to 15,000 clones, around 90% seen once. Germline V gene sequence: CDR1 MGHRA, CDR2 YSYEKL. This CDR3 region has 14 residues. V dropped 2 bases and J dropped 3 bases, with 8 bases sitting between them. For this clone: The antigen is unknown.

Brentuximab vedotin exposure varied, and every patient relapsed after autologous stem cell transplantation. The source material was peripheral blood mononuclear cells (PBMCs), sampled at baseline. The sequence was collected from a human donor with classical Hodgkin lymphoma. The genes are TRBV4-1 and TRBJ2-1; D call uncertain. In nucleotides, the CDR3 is TGCGCCAGCAGCCAACCCCAAAGCTACAATGAGCAGTTCTTC. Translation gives CASSQPQSYNEQFF.